This is a list of T cell receptor beta chains from one sample in a study of control samples from healthy donors and cancer patients. The protocol was immunoSEQ multiplex PCR, while the TCRdb copy is restricted to in-frame clones and leaves out a portion. The sample has more than 45,000 clones; around 90% are singletons. The sample was PBMCs. Receptors originate from a man under 40 with colorectal cancer. Each CDR3 is given with its conserved first and last residue. Fields, in order: J gene, D gene, V gene, clone size, CDR3 protein, CDR3 DNA. D genes are given only for firm matches. A clone size is listed for some rows: how often the clone was seen (once, few, many), or a class if it is expanded.

J gene: TRBJ1-1; D gene: .; V gene: TRBV30; clone size: .; CDR3 protein: CAWSDLAEAFF; CDR3 DNA: TGTGCCTGGAGTGACTTAGCTGAAGCTTTCTTT
J gene: TRBJ1-2; D gene: TRBD1; V gene: TRBV6-2/TRBV6-3; clone size: .; CDR3 protein: CASSDLTGTASLYGYTF; CDR3 DNA: TGTGCCAGCAGTGACCTCACCGGGACAGCCAGCCTCTATGGCTACACCTTC
J gene: TRBJ2-2; D gene: .; V gene: TRBV6-5; clone size: .; CDR3 protein: CASSYSPNRDTGELFF; CDR3 DNA: TGTGCCAGCAGTTACTCCCCTAACAGGGATACCGGGGAGCTGTTTTTT
J gene: TRBJ2-2; D gene: .; V gene: TRBV29-1; clone size: .; CDR3 protein: CSGGLNTGELFF; CDR3 DNA: TGCAGTGGAGGTTTGAACACCGGGGAGCTGTTTTTT
J gene: TRBJ1-6; D gene: TRBD1; V gene: TRBV5-1; clone size: .; CDR3 protein: CASSDREGSPLHF; CDR3 DNA: TGCGCCAGCAGTGACAGGGAGGGATCACCCCTCCACTTT
J gene: TRBJ2-3; D gene: .; V gene: TRBV9; clone size: .; CDR3 protein: CASSPLEGDTQYF; CDR3 DNA: TGTGCCAGCAGCCCCCTGGAGGGTGATACGCAGTATTTT
J gene: TRBJ2-1; D gene: .; V gene: TRBV7-9; clone size: .; CDR3 protein: CASSFDFSQQFF; CDR3 DNA: TGTGCCAGCAGCTTCGACTTTTCTCAGCAGTTCTTC
J gene: TRBJ2-2; D gene: TRBD1; V gene: TRBV5-1; clone size: .; CDR3 protein: CASTVNPGQGDSGELFF; CDR3 DNA: TGCGCCAGCACCGTGAACCCGGGACAGGGAGATTCCGGGGAGCTGTTTTTT
J gene: TRBJ2-4; D gene: TRBD2; V gene: TRBV24-1; clone size: .; CDR3 protein: CATSDSGTSGGTAKNIQYF; CDR3 DNA: TGTGCCACCAGTGATTCCGGGACTAGCGGGGGGACAGCCAAAAACATTCAGTACTTC
J gene: TRBJ2-2; D gene: .; V gene: TRBV7-2; clone size: once; CDR3 protein: CASSLVRSWAGELFF; CDR3 DNA: TGTGCCAGCAGCTTAGTTCGGTCCTGGGCCGGGGAGCTGTTTTTT
J gene: TRBJ2-3; D gene: .; V gene: TRBV5-1; clone size: .; CDR3 protein: CASSFGDHYTQYF; CDR3 DNA: TGCGCCAGCAGCTTCGGGGACCACTATACGCAGTATTTT
J gene: TRBJ1-1; D gene: .; V gene: TRBV24-1; clone size: once; CDR3 protein: CATSDGGNTEAFF; CDR3 DNA: TGTGCCACCAGTGACGGAGGGAACACTGAAGCTTTCTTT
J gene: TRBJ1-1; D gene: .; V gene: TRBV18; clone size: .; CDR3 protein: CASSRGGGTEAFF; CDR3 DNA: TGTGCCAGCTCCCGAGGGGGGGGCACTGAAGCTTTCTTT
J gene: TRBJ2-1; D gene: TRBD2; V gene: TRBV3-1/TRBV3-2; clone size: .; CDR3 protein: CASSLTSGGFSYNEQFF; CDR3 DNA: TGTGCCAGCAGCCTTACTAGCGGTGGATTCTCCTACAATGAGCAGTTCTTC
J gene: TRBJ1-4; D gene: .; V gene: TRBV6-5; clone size: .; CDR3 protein: CASSYGPAGEDEKLFF; CDR3 DNA: TGTGCCAGCAGTTACGGCCCGGCAGGGGAAGATGAAAAACTGTTTTTT
J gene: TRBJ2-1; D gene: TRBD1; V gene: TRBV5-4; clone size: .; CDR3 protein: CASSLAGQGWDEQFF; CDR3 DNA: TGTGCCAGCAGCTTGGCCGGACAGGGTTGGGATGAGCAGTTCTTC
J gene: TRBJ1-2; D gene: .; V gene: TRBV5-6; clone size: .; CDR3 protein: CASSPVREGGYTF; CDR3 DNA: TGTGCCAGCAGCCCGGTGAGGGAGGGTGGCTACACCTTC
J gene: TRBJ2-5; D gene: .; V gene: TRBV5-1; clone size: .; CDR3 protein: CASSWSVGTETQYF; CDR3 DNA: TGCGCCAGCAGCTGGAGCGTTGGAACAGAGACCCAGTACTTC
J gene: TRBJ1-2; D gene: TRBD1; V gene: TRBV2; clone size: .; CDR3 protein: CASSPGQGFSPYLYGYTF; CDR3 DNA: TGTGCCAGCAGTCCGGGACAGGGGTTCTCTCCTTACCTCTATGGCTACACCTTC
J gene: TRBJ2-6; D gene: .; V gene: TRBV15; clone size: .; CDR3 protein: CATSLQGSGANVLTF; CDR3 DNA: TGTGCCACCAGCCTACAAGGCTCTGGGGCCAACGTCCTGACTTTC
J gene: TRBJ2-7; D gene: TRBD1; V gene: TRBV4-3; clone size: .; CDR3 protein: CASSLHTTGQGAYEQYF; CDR3 DNA: TGCGCCAGCAGCCTCCACACCACGGGACAGGGCGCCTACGAGCAGTACTTC
J gene: TRBJ1-1; D gene: .; V gene: TRBV4-3; clone size: once; CDR3 protein: CASSPTEGGLNTEAFF; CDR3 DNA: TGCGCCAGCAGCCCGACCGAAGGGGGGTTGAACACTGAAGCTTTCTTT
J gene: TRBJ2-3; D gene: TRBD1; V gene: TRBV18; clone size: .; CDR3 protein: CASSLMTGGSTDTQYF; CDR3 DNA: TGTGCCAGCTCACTAATGACAGGGGGATCAACAGATACGCAGTATTTT
J gene: TRBJ1-2; D gene: .; V gene: TRBV18; clone size: .; CDR3 protein: CASSPGGGLGYTF; CDR3 DNA: TGTGCCAGCTCACCTGGTGGGGGGCTCGGCTACACCTTC
J gene: TRBJ2-1; D gene: .; V gene: TRBV9; clone size: few; CDR3 protein: CASSVDPRRNEQFF; CDR3 DNA: TGTGCCAGCAGCGTAGATCCTAGGCGGAATGAGCAGTTCTTC
J gene: TRBJ2-3; D gene: TRBD2; V gene: TRBV20-1; clone size: .; CDR3 protein: CSASRGELGLAGESTDTQYF; CDR3 DNA: TGCAGTGCTAGTAGGGGTGAATTGGGACTAGCGGGGGAGTCCACAGATACGCAGTATTTT
J gene: TRBJ2-7; D gene: .; V gene: TRBV6-5; clone size: .; CDR3 protein: CASSYSGGLYEQYF; CDR3 DNA: TGTGCCAGCAGTTACTCGGGCGGTCTCTACGAGCAGTACTTC
J gene: TRBJ1-1; D gene: .; V gene: TRBV4-3; clone size: .; CDR3 protein: CASSQVGRMNTEAFF; CDR3 DNA: TGCGCCAGCAGCCAAGTGGGCAGAATGAACACTGAAGCTTTCTTT
J gene: TRBJ1-2; D gene: .; V gene: TRBV30; clone size: .; CDR3 protein: CAWSVLLESRDGYTF; CDR3 DNA: TGTGCCTGGAGTGTACTTCTTGAGAGTAGGGATGGCTACACCTTC
J gene: TRBJ2-1; D gene: TRBD1; V gene: TRBV24-1; clone size: .; CDR3 protein: CATSDATGGPYNEQFF; CDR3 DNA: TGTGCCACCAGTGATGCGACAGGGGGACCCTACAATGAGCAGTTCTTC
J gene: TRBJ1-2; D gene: .; V gene: TRBV7-2; clone size: .; CDR3 protein: CASSPDLSGNYGYTF; CDR3 DNA: TGTGCCAGCAGCCCTGACCTTTCGGGGAACTATGGCTACACCTTC
J gene: TRBJ1-2; D gene: TRBD1; V gene: TRBV7-6; clone size: once; CDR3 protein: CASSLISGQDYGYTF; CDR3 DNA: TGTGCCAGCAGCTTAATTTCCGGACAGGACTATGGCTACACCTTC
J gene: TRBJ1-2; D gene: .; V gene: TRBV6-4; clone size: .; CDR3 protein: CASRIWPRATF; CDR3 DNA: TGTGCCAGCAGAATCTGGCCCCGAGCTACCTTC
J gene: TRBJ2-2; D gene: TRBD1; V gene: TRBV18; clone size: .; CDR3 protein: CASSSGTANTGELFF; CDR3 DNA: TGTGCCAGCTCATCCGGGACAGCTAACACCGGGGAGCTGTTTTTT
J gene: TRBJ2-3; D gene: .; V gene: TRBV9; clone size: .; CDR3 protein: CASSVALGGNGDTQYF; CDR3 DNA: TGTGCCAGCAGCGTAGCGCTGGGTGGGAATGGGGATACGCAGTATTTT
J gene: TRBJ2-5; D gene: .; V gene: TRBV18; clone size: .; CDR3 protein: CASSPTNQETQYF; CDR3 DNA: TGTGCCAGCTCACCCACCAACCAAGAGACCCAGTACTTC
J gene: TRBJ2-3; D gene: .; V gene: TRBV6-4; clone size: .; CDR3 protein: CASSEGIGTDTQYF; CDR3 DNA: TGTGCCAGCAGTGAGGGCATCGGCACAGATACGCAGTATTTT
J gene: TRBJ1-2; D gene: TRBD1; V gene: TRBV19; clone size: .; CDR3 protein: CASTQNRGLNYGYTF; CDR3 DNA: TGTGCCAGTACACAAAACAGGGGGCTCAACTATGGCTACACCTTC
J gene: TRBJ1-5; D gene: .; V gene: TRBV7-8; clone size: once; CDR3 protein: CASSLGLTQPQHF; CDR3 DNA: TGTGCCAGCAGCTTAGGCTTGACTCAGCCCCAGCATTTT
J gene: TRBJ2-3; D gene: .; V gene: TRBV6-2/TRBV6-3; clone size: .; CDR3 protein: CASSLTRATDTQYF; CDR3 DNA: TGTGCCAGCAGTTTAACCAGGGCCACAGATACGCAGTATTTT
J gene: TRBJ1-2; D gene: TRBD1; V gene: TRBV29-1; clone size: .; CDR3 protein: CSVEDPGGDGYTF; CDR3 DNA: TGCAGCGTTGAAGATCCAGGGGGGGACGGCTACACCTTC
J gene: TRBJ2-3; D gene: .; V gene: TRBV5-4; clone size: .; CDR3 protein: CASSSLTGRTDTQYF; CDR3 DNA: TGTGCCAGCAGCTCATTGACGGGACGCACAGATACGCAGTATTTT
J gene: TRBJ2-7; D gene: .; V gene: TRBV7-9; clone size: .; CDR3 protein: CASSLNTPYEQYF; CDR3 DNA: TGTGCCAGCAGCCTGAACACTCCCTACGAGCAGTACTTC
J gene: TRBJ1-1; D gene: .; V gene: TRBV18; clone size: .; CDR3 protein: CASSLGHENTEAFF; CDR3 DNA: TGTGCCAGCTCACTAGGACACGAGAACACTGAAGCTTTCTTT
J gene: TRBJ1-2; D gene: TRBD1; V gene: TRBV3-1/TRBV3-2; clone size: .; CDR3 protein: CASSPNQGAQGYGYTF; CDR3 DNA: TGTGCCAGCAGCCCTAATCAGGGGGCGCAGGGCTATGGCTACACCTTC
J gene: TRBJ2-6; D gene: .; V gene: TRBV3-1/TRBV3-2; clone size: once; CDR3 protein: CASSQGSGANVLTF; CDR3 DNA: TGTGCCAGCAGCCAAGGGTCCGGGGCCAACGTCCTGACTTTC
J gene: TRBJ1-2; D gene: TRBD1; V gene: TRBV29-1; clone size: .; CDR3 protein: CSVDVTGIRDGYTF; CDR3 DNA: TGCAGCGTTGATGTGACAGGGATACGAGATGGCTACACCTTC
J gene: TRBJ1-2; D gene: .; V gene: TRBV6-2/TRBV6-3; clone size: .; CDR3 protein: CASSSFGAPIYGYTF; CDR3 DNA: TGTGCCAGCAGTTCCTTTGGGGCGCCCATCTATGGCTACACCTTC
J gene: TRBJ2-7; D gene: .; V gene: TRBV19; clone size: once; CDR3 protein: CASSMGWGDHEQYF; CDR3 DNA: TGTGCCAGTAGTATGGGGTGGGGGGACCACGAGCAGTACTTC
J gene: TRBJ1-2; D gene: .; V gene: TRBV4-1; clone size: .; CDR3 protein: CASSQAVRNEPWEGYTF; CDR3 DNA: TGCGCCAGCAGCCAAGCGGTTCGGAACGAGCCCTGGGAAGGCTACACCTTC
J gene: TRBJ2-2; D gene: .; V gene: TRBV7-8; clone size: once; CDR3 protein: CASSSPQGSTGELFF; CDR3 DNA: TGTGCCAGCAGCTCCCCACAGGGATCAACCGGGGAGCTGTTTTTT
J gene: TRBJ1-1; D gene: TRBD1; V gene: TRBV19; clone size: .; CDR3 protein: CASSMTGGFTEAFF; CDR3 DNA: TGTGCCAGTAGTATGACAGGGGGGTTCACTGAAGCTTTCTTT
J gene: TRBJ1-6; D gene: .; V gene: TRBV10-1; clone size: .; CDR3 protein: CASSEGLNSPLHF; CDR3 DNA: TGCGCCAGCAGTGAGGGTCTGAATTCACCCCTCCACTTT
J gene: TRBJ2-1; D gene: .; V gene: TRBV4-1; clone size: .; CDR3 protein: CASSQVAGGNEQFF; CDR3 DNA: TGCGCCAGCAGCCAAGTGGCAGGGGGGAATGAGCAGTTCTTC